This T cell receptor (beta chain) appears in the sequencing data of a study of blood T cells in healthy people across ages. Across the whole study: Capturing about one barcoded beta molecule per two T cells was achieved by template switching. Study-level points and caveats: Researchers said unsorted PBMCs prevented a conclusive naive versus antigen-experienced comparison.

For the second PCR, which ran for about 6 to 11 cycles, a sample-barcoded 5' primer and a J-beta primer mix were used. Tags on each cDNA molecule came from a template-switch adaptor with 12 random nucleotides. One entry per CDR3 protein, called by TCRdb with MiXCR from the 5' RACE reads. The sample contains over a million distinct CDR3 sequences, approximately 42% of which appear only once. Total RNA was extracted at no less than 6 micrograms per sample. A word on this clonotype: The target antigen is unknown.

This CDR3 comprises 16 residues. From germline, CDR1 is KGHSH and CDR2 LQKENI. The ends were cut back, 6 bases at V and 0 bases at J, with 15 bases in the middle. The origin of this receptor is a woman aged 18-29 years in good health. V gene TRBV18 combines with J gene TRBJ2-1; maybe TRBD2 (5 bases). The specimen was blood. The CDR3 loop reads CASSSQTGSSYNEQFF. CDR3 nucleotide sequence: TGTGCCAGCTCTTCGCAAACGGGGAGCTCCTACAATGAGCAGTTCTTC.